This TCR beta chain was obtained from a study of T cells in Graves' hyperthyroidism and ophthalmopathy. This clonotype was seen only a few times. The germline V gene has CDR1 LGHDT and CDR2 YNNKEL (reference sequence). V lost 0 bases and J 5 bases, leaving 7 bases between the germline ends. This CDR3 contains 13 residues. RNA transcripts provided the source from which TCR beta CDR3 regions were amplified. HTBI primers drove first-round RT-PCR of the TCR CDR3. TCRdb re-derived calls from the multiplex PCR reads in MiXCR, one entry per CDR3 protein. The table has hundreds of thousands of distinct CDR3 sequences, 15% to 20% seen once; the top ten hold over 45%.

Sequenced: blood. The source is a man aged 35 to 55 with Graves' ophthalmopathy. The chain has TRBV3-1 and TRBJ2-5, with D tentatively TRBD1 (5 bases). CDR3 sequence: CASSQDGAETQYF. In DNA, the CDR3 is TGTGCCAGCAGCCAAGATGGGGCGGAGACCCAGTACTTC.